Each of the 14 T cell receptor beta chains below was sequenced from the same sample in a study of CD8 T cells in ankylosing spondylitis. TCRdb passed the 5' RACE reads through MiXCR, listing each CDR3 protein once. The data hold about 150,000 distinct CDR3 sequences, with 9.5% to 12% observed a single time. Sequencing was carried out using blood, either unsorted or a sorted T cell fraction (not recorded which). The source of these receptors is a female donor with ankylosing spondylitis or in good health (not recorded which).

This clonotype has a count of ten or more. The V gene is TRBV20-1, the J gene TRBJ1-5, with D possibly being TRBD1 (5 bases). V was shortened by 3 bases and J by 0 bases, with 9 bases between the two germline ends. Germline CDR1 reads DFQATT; CDR2 reads SNEGSKA (reference sequence). CDR3 length: 14 amino acids. The DNA for the CDR3 is TGCAGTGCTAGTGGGGGGGGTAGCAATCAGCCCCAGCATTTT. Translating gives CSASGGGSNQPQHF.

There are many counts of this clonotype. The rearrangement joins TRBV5-1 to TRBJ2-6, with D perhaps TRBD1 (5 bases). The CDR3 runs 13 residues. The V gene's germline CDR1 is SGHRS and CDR2 YFSETQ. V dropped 3 bases and J dropped 13 bases, with 14 bases sitting between them. The CDR3 sequence: CASSSRDREVLTF. CDR3 DNA: TGCGCCAGCAGCTCCAGGGATCGAGAGGTCCTGACTTTC.

This clonotype appeared many times. V is TRBV28 and J is TRBJ2-4; a weak D match, TRBD1 (6 bases). The CDR3 covers 19 residues. Trimming took off 3 bases at V and 0 bases at J, with 21 bases between the two ends. Per the germline V gene, CDR1 is MDHEN and CDR2 is SYDVKM. The CDR3 loop is CASSLLVGQLGLAKNIQYF. In nucleotides, the CDR3 is TGTGCCAGCAGTTTGCTGGTAGGACAGCTCGGTCTAGCCAAAAACATTCAGTACTTC.

The sample holds many counts of this clonotype. The chain couples TRBV20-1 to TRBJ1-5; D call uncertain. Germline CDR1 is DFQATT and CDR2 is SNEGSKA (reference sequence). The CDR3 has 14 residues. The V end was cut by 6 bases, the J end by 5 bases, with 17 bases between. CDR3 amino acids: CSARMGGWYQPQHF. The CDR3 DNA sequence: TGCAGTGCGAGAATGGGTGGCTGGTATCAGCCCCAGCATTTT.

In its sample, this clonotype was seen many times. The chain is built from TRBV10-1 and TRBJ2-3, with 10 nucleotides matching TRBD1. Germline V gene lookup returns CDR1 WNHNN and CDR2 SYGVQD (reference sequence). CDR3 size: 14 residues. Trimming cost V 6 bases and J 4 bases; bases outside gene matches: 4. The CDR3: CASSPGQGPDTQYF. CDR3 DNA sequence: TGCGCCAGCAGCCCGGGACAGGGGCCAGATACGCAGTATTTT.

Points on this clonotype: An end of the junction differs from the germline gene, which may be a read error. V and J are TRBV5-1 and TRBJ2-7; tentatively, D is TRBD2 (5 bases). In germline, CDR1 is SGHRS, CDR2 YFSETQ. CDR3 length equals 14 residues. CDR3 in amino acids: CASSLRDLSYGQYF. CDR3 DNA: TGCGCCAGCAGCTTACGGGATCTATCCTACGGGCAGTACTTC. Full variable domain (remainder filled in from reference TRBV5-1 and TRBJ2-7): KAGVTQTPRYLIKTRGQQVTLSCSPISGHRSVSWYQQTPGQGLQFLFEYFSETQRNKGNFPGRFSGRQFSNSRSEMNVSTLELGDSALYLCASSLRDLSYGQYFGPGTRLTVT.

Ten or more counts support this clonotype. This chain joins TRBV10-3 and TRBJ2-3; 8 bases are shared with TRBD1. CDR1 ENHRY and CDR2 SYGVKD come from the germline V gene. The CDR3 contains 15 residues. Losses at the gene ends were 8 bases for V and 2 bases for J; bases not matched to a gene: 9. This chain's CDR3 is CAISRTGSVTDTQYF. In DNA form, the CDR3 reads TGTGCCATCTCACGGACAGGGAGTGTCACAGATACGCAGTATTTT.

This clonotype was counted ten times or more. This chain joins TRBV12-3 or TRBV12-4 and TRBJ2-3; D gene ambiguous. The CDR3 spans 14 residues. V was pared by 4 bases and J by 5 bases, with 13 bases between. The CDR3 protein is CASSYPSARDTQYF. Here the CDR3 DNA reads TGTGCCAGCAGTTACCCCAGCGCCCGAGATACGCAGTATTTT.

This clonotype was picked up many times. The rearrangement links TRBV19 to TRBJ1-2; weak D call: TRBD1 (5 bases). The V end lost 9 bases, the J end lost 2 bases, and 13 bases lay between the germline ends. The CDR3 covers 13 residues. The germline V gene encodes CDR1 LNHDA and CDR2 SQIVND (reference sequence). The CDR3 sequence: CASTSRDNYGYTF. CDR3 bases: TGTGCCAGCACCTCCCGGGACAACTATGGCTACACCTTC.

This clonotype has a count of ten or more. The genes are TRBV28 and TRBJ2-5; either TRBD1 or TRBD2 may supply D (6 bases each). Between the trimmed V and J ends, which lost 1 base and 3 bases, there was a span of 12 bases. The CDR3 is 15 residues long. Germline-derived CDR1 and CDR2 are MDHEN and SYDVKM. DNA of the CDR3: TGTGCCAGCAGTTTATTCGCAGGGGAGGAAGAGACCCAGTACTTC. Residues: CASSLFAGEEETQYF.

This clonotype was counted ten times or more. This chain connects TRBV7-2 to TRBJ2-7, with TRBD1 as a possible D gene (5 bases). Deletions cut 5 bases from V and 3 bases from J, with 11 bases between. Germline CDR1 is SGHTA and CDR2 is FQGNSA. This CDR3 is built from 13 residues. CDR3 loop: CASSTTQVYEQYF. The CDR3 DNA is TGTGCCAGCAGCACGACACAGGTCTACGAGCAGTACTTC.

At least ten counts were recorded for this clonotype. The chain combines TRBV12-3 or TRBV12-4 with TRBJ2-3; TRBD2 matches at 7 bases. V trimming: 3 bases; J trimming: 3 bases; junction bases outside the gene matches: 3. The CDR3 sequence is 14 residues long. DNA of the CDR3: TGTGCCAGCAGTTTCGCGGGGGTTACAGATACGCAGTATTTT. It yields the protein CASSFAGVTDTQYF.

This clonotype has ten or more counts. As DNA, the CDR3 is TGTGCCAGCAGCTTATATGCGGGAAGCAACACTGAAGCTTTCTTT. This translates into CASSLYAGSNTEAFF. V gene TRBV7-2 combines with J gene TRBJ1-1; no reliable D call. In germline, CDR1 is SGHTA, CDR2 FQGNSA. CDR3 size: 15 residues. Between the trimmed V and J ends, which lost 2 bases and 2 bases, there was a span of 12 bases.

This clonotype was counted at least ten times. This chain connects TRBV10-3 to TRBJ1-4, with D possibly being TRBD1 (5 bases). The germline gives CDR1 ENHRY, CDR2 SYGVKD. V was pared by 10 bases and J by 11 bases, with 11 bases between. The CDR3 runs to 10 residues. Here the CDR3 DNA reads TGTGCCAGCCTCCGGGGGAAACTGTTTTTT. Translating it yields CASLRGKLFF.